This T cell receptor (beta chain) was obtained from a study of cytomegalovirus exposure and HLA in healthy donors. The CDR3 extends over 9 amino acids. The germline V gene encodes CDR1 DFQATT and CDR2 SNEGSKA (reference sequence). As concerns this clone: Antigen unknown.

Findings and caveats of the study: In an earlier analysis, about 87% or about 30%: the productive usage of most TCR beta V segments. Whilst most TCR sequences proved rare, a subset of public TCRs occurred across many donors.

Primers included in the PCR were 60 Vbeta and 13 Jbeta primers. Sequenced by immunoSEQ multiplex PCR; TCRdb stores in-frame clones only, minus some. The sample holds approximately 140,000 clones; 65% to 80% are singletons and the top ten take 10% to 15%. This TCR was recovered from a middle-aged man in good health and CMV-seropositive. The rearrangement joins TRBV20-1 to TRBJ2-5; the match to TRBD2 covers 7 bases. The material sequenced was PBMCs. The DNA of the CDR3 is TGCAGGCGGGAGGAGACCCAGTACTTC. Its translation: CRREETQYF.